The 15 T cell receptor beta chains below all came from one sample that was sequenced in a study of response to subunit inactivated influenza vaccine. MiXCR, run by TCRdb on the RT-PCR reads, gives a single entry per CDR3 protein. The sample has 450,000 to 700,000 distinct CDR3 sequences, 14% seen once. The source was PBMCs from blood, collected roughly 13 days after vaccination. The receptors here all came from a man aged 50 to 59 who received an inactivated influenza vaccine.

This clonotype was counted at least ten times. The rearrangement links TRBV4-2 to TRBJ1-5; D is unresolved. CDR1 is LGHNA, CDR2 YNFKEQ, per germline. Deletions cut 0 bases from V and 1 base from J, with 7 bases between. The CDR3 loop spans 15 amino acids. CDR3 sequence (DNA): TGTGCCAGCAGCCAAGACAGTCGAAGCAATCAGCCCCAGCATTTT. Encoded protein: CASSQDSRSNQPQHF.

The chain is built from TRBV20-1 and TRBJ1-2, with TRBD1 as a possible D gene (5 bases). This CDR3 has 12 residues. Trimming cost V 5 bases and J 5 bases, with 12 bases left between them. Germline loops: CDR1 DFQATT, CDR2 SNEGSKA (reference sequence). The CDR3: CSALLDSYGYTF. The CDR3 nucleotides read TGCAGTGCTTTACTTGACAGTTATGGCTACACCTTC.

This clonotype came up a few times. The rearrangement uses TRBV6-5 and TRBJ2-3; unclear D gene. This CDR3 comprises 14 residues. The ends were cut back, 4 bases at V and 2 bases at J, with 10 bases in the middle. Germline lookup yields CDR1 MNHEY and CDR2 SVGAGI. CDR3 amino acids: CASSLVMYTDTQYF. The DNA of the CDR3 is TGTGCCAGCAGTTTAGTAATGTACACAGATACGCAGTATTTT.

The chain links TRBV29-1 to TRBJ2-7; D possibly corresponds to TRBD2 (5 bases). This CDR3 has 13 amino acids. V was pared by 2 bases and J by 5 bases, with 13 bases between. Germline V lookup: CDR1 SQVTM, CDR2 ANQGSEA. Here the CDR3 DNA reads TGCAGCGTTGAATCCGGGGTACGGAACGAGCAGTACTTC. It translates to CSVESGVRNEQYF.

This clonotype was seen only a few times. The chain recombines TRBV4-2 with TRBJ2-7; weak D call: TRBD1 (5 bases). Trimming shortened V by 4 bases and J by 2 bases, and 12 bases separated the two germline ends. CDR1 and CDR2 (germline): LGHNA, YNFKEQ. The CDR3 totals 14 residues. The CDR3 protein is CASSRMTVPYEQYF. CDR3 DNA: TGTGCCAGCAGCCGAATGACAGTTCCCTACGAGCAGTACTTC.

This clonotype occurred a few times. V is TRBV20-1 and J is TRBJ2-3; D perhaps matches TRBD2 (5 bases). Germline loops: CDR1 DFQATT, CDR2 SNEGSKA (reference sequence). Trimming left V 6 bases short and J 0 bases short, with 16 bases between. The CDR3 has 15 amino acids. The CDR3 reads CSADALAISTDTQYF. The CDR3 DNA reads TGCAGTGCCGACGCCTTAGCGATTAGCACAGATACGCAGTATTTT.

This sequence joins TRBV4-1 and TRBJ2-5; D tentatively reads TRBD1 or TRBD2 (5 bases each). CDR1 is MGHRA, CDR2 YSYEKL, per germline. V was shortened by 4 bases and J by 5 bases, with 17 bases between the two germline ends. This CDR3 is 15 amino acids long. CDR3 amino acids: CASSPPGTNSETQYF. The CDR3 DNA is TGCGCCAGCAGCCCCCCCGGGACGAATTCGGAGACCCAGTACTTC.

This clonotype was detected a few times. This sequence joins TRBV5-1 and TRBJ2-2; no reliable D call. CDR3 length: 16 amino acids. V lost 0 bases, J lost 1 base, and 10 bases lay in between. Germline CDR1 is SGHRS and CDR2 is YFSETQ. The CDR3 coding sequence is TGCGCCAGCAGCTTGGTGGTTGGGCAGAACACCGGGGAGCTGTTTTTT. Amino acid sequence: CASSLVVGQNTGELFF.

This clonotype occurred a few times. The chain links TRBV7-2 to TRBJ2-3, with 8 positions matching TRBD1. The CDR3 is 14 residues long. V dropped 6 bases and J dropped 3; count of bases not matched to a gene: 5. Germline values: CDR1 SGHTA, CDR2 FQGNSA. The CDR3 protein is CASSDRGATDTQYF. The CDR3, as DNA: TGTGCCAGCAGTGACAGGGGAGCGACAGATACGCAGTATTTT.

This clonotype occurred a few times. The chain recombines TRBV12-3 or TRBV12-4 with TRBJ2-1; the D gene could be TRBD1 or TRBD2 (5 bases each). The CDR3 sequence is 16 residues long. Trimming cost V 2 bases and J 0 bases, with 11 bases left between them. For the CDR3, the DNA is TGTGCCAGCAGTTTACTTGAGGGACCCTCCTACAATGAGCAGTTCTTC. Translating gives CASSLLEGPSYNEQFF.

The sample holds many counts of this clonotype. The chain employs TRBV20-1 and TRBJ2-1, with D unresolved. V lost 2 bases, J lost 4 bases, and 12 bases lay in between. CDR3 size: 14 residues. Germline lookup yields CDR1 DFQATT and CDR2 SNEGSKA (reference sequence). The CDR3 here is CSARWLFRYNEQFF. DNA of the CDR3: TGCAGTGCTAGATGGCTTTTCCGGTACAATGAGCAGTTCTTC.

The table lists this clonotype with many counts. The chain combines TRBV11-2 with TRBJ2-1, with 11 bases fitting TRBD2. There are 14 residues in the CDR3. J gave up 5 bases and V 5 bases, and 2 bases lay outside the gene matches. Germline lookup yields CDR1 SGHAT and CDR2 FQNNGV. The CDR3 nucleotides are TGTGCCAGCAGCCTGACTAGCGGGAACAATGAGCAGTTCTTC. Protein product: CASSLTSGNNEQFF.

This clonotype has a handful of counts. CDR3: CATSDPLRRETQYF. The CDR3 DNA follows: TGTGCCACCAGTGATCCTTTACGACGGGAGACCCAGTACTTC. The V call is TRBV24-1, the J call TRBJ2-5, with D unclear. V was clipped by 3 bases and J by 5 bases, with 12 bases between them. The CDR3 contains 14 residues. Germline V gene sequence: CDR1 KGHDR, CDR2 SFDVKD.

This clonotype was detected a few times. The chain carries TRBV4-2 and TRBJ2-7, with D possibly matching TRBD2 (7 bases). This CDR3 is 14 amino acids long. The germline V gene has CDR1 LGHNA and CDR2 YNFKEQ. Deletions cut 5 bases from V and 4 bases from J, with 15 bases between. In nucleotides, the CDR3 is TGTGCCAGCAGCGGGGGGCAGGGAGGGTACGAGCAGTACTTC. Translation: CASSGGQGGYEQYF.

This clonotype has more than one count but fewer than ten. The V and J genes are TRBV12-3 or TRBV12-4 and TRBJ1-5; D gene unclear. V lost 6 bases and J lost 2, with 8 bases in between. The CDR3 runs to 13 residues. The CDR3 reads CASSQLGNQPQHF. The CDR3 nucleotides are TGTGCCAGCAGCCAATTAGGCAATCAGCCCCAGCATTTT.